The count of the clone carrying this TCR beta chain is one. In the original workflow: Quantification of nucleated cells was approximated via reference gene primer amplification. Data came from immunoSEQ multiplex PCR; TCRdb stores just in-frame clones and leaves some out. That table gives V, J and clone size, and the DNA gave D and trimming. This repertoire shows about 130,000 clones, around 80% found once; its top ten account for 1.5% to 2%. The sample is drawn from a study of blood T cell repertoires in COVID-19. Looking at the study overall: The United States, Italy and Spain provided the acute and convalescent COVID-19 samples. Sources were T cells, B-cell-depleted T cells, or PBMCs; the material itself was cDNA or gDNA.

The V gene end was trimmed by 1 base and the J gene end by 4 bases; junction bases not matched to a gene: 7. Germline V CDR1 and CDR2: SGHRS, YFSETQ. The CDR3 length is 16 residues. The chain joins TRBV5-1 to TRBJ2-3; 9 bases fit TRBD2. This clonotype was sampled from a man aged 65-85 years with acute or convalescent COVID-19. Specimen: peripheral blood. CDR3 protein: CASSLRASGVADTQYF. CDR3 nucleotide sequence: TGCGCCAGCAGCTTGCGGGCTAGCGGGGTAGCAGATACGCAGTATTTT.